The rows below give T cell receptor beta chains drawn from one sample of a study of blood T cell repertoires in COVID-19. Using immunoSEQ multiplex PCR, the repertoire was profiled, and TCRdb retains in-frame clones only, with some absent. In the table there are about 25,000 clones, 87% of which are singletons. The material sequenced was peripheral blood. The source of these receptors is a man between 45 and 60 years old with active COVID-19. The CDR3 runs from the conserved cysteine through the conserved F or W. A D gene is named only where the DNA matches it firmly. Part of the rows lack a size; the others show once, few, many or a class for expanded clones.

13 TRBJ2-2 TRBD2 - TRBV7-3 CASSYSGASELFF TGTGCCAGCAGCTATAGCGGGGCCTCAGAGCTGTTTTTT
14 TRBJ2-5 - - TRBV6-1 CASSEPGGRETQYF TGTGCCAGCAGTGAGCCAGGGGGGCGAGAGACCCAGTACTTC
13 TRBJ1-3 - - TRBV3-1/TRBV3-2 CASSQDIRNTIYF TGTGCCAGCAGCCAAGATATCCGAAACACCATATATTTT
19 TRBJ2-1 TRBD2 - TRBV2 CATDAGGTSGLGSYNEQFF TGTGCCACCGACGCTGGGGGGACTAGCGGCCTCGGGTCCTACAATGAGCAGTTCTTC
16 TRBJ2-7 TRBD2 - TRBV11-2 CASSFLLAGGRDEQYF TGTGCCAGCAGCTTTTTACTGGCGGGGGGCCGGGACGAGCAGTACTTC
16 TRBJ2-3 TRBD2 - TRBV27 CASSLRLAGGTDTQYF TGTGCCAGCAGTTTGAGACTAGCGGGGGGCACAGATACGCAGTATTTT
15 TRBJ1-3 TRBD1 - TRBV28 CASSWDRGSGNTIYF TGTGCCAGCAGTTGGGACAGAGGCTCTGGAAACACCATATATTTT
13 TRBJ2-3 TRBD2 once TRBV15 CASKVGGTDTQYF TGTGCCTCCAAGGTGGGAGGGACAGATACGCAGTATTTT
14 TRBJ1-2 - - TRBV28 CASSFGRGSYGYTF TGTGCCAGCAGTTTCGGCAGGGGTAGCTATGGCTACACCTTC
15 TRBJ1-2 TRBD1 - TRBV19 CASSVRDRVLEGYTF TGTGCCAGTAGTGTCCGGGACAGGGTCTTAGAGGGCTACACCTTC
15 TRBJ1-1 TRBD1 - TRBV27 CASTPQGDGVTEAFF TGTGCCAGCACCCCTCAGGGGGACGGGGTCACTGAAGCTTTCTTT
16 TRBJ2-1 TRBD2 medium-sized TRBV7-9 CASSLITSGRALDLFF TGTGCCAGCAGCTTAATAACTAGCGGGAGGGCGCTCGATCTGTTCTTC
20 TRBJ2-1 TRBD2 once TRBV9 CASSVAGGASGLSSYNEQFF TGTGCCAGCAGCGTAGCCGGAGGGGCTAGCGGATTGAGCTCCTACAATGAGCAGTTCTTC
14 TRBJ2-3 - - TRBV7-2 CASRGVGFTDTQYF TGTGCCAGCCGCGGGGTTGGGTTCACAGATACGCAGTATTTT
15 TRBJ2-2 - - TRBV28 CASRSATAGTGELFF TGTGCCAGCAGATCTGCTACCGCCGGCACCGGGGAGCTGTTTTTT
13 TRBJ1-1 - - TRBV14 CASSPQWNTEAFF TGTGCCAGCAGCCCCCAATGGAACACTGAAGCTTTCTTT
14 TRBJ2-1 TRBD2 - TRBV19 CASSLAGGNNEQFF TGTGCCAGTAGTTTGGCGGGGGGGAACAATGAGCAGTTCTTC
15 TRBJ2-1 TRBD1 - TRBV4-1 CASSQGGTGDNEQFF TGCGCCAGCAGCCAAGGGGGGACAGGGGACAATGAGCAGTTCTTC
15 TRBJ2-2 TRBD1 - TRBV7-2 CASSFRTGLTGELFF TGTGCCAGCAGCTTCCGGACAGGGTTAACCGGGGAGCTGTTTTTT
17 TRBJ2-3 - - TRBV4-3 CASSPEGPGRSRDTQYF TGCGCCAGCAGCCCGGAGGGCCCGGGAAGATCGCGGGATACGCAGTATTTT
14 TRBJ2-1 - - TRBV9 CASSPSRNYNEQFF TGTGCCAGCAGCCCCTCTAGGAATTACAATGAGCAGTTCTTC
16 TRBJ2-1 TRBD2 - TRBV7-9 CASSPRPSGTYNEQFF TGTGCCAGCAGCCCGCGCCCTAGCGGGACATACAATGAGCAGTTCTTC
12 TRBJ1-6 - - TRBV6-5 CASTEPNSPLHF TGTGCCAGCACCGAGCCGAATTCACCCCTCCACTTT
13 TRBJ2-2 - - TRBV19 CASNRAGTGELFF TGTGCCAGTAACAGGGCCGGCACCGGGGAGCTGTTTTTT
15 TRBJ1-4 - - TRBV7-9 CASSLVGQGREKLFF TGTGCCAGCAGCTTAGTGGGTCAGGGAAGAGAAAAACTGTTTTTT
15 TRBJ1-1 - medium-sized TRBV6-1 CASSETTGGGVGAFF TGTGCCAGCAGTGAAACTACGGGGGGCGGCGTCGGAGCTTTCTTT
18 TRBJ2-6 TRBD1 - TRBV5-1 CASSFLGQGRTGANVLTF TGCGCCAGCAGCTTCTTGGGACAGGGGAGGACTGGGGCCAACGTCCTGACTTTC
15 TRBJ1-6 - - TRBV18 CASSPGTNYNSPLHF TGTGCCAGCTCACCAGGCACAAACTATAATTCACCCCTCCACTTT
14 TRBJ1-5 - - TRBV2 CASSEQGLYQPQHF TGTGCCAGCAGTGAACAGGGGCTTTATCAGCCCCAGCATTTT
18 TRBJ2-3 TRBD2 - TRBV10-3 CATNLRGLAGDPTDTQYF TGTGCCACCAATCTCAGGGGACTAGCGGGGGACCCTACAGATACGCAGTATTTT
15 TRBJ1-6 TRBD1 - TRBV18 CASSPMGTGNSPLHF TGTGCCAGCTCGCCCATGGGGACAGGGAATTCACCCCTCCACTTT
16 TRBJ2-3 TRBD2 - TRBV11-2 CASSTYLALAGDTQYF TGTGCCAGCAGCACTTACCTAGCTCTAGCGGGAGATACGCAGTATTTT
15 TRBJ1-6 - - TRBV6-5 CASSPRDTDNSPLHF TGTGCCAGCAGTCCCCGGGACACCGATAATTCACCCCTCCACTTT
17 TRBJ2-6 - - TRBV6-2/TRBV6-3 CASSRETASSGANVLTF TGTGCCAGCAGTCGGGAAACTGCTAGCTCTGGGGCCAACGTCCTGACTTTC
13 TRBJ1-1 - - TRBV19 CASSIGLGAEAFF TGTGCCAGTAGTATTGGCTTAGGGGCTGAAGCTTTCTTT
14 TRBJ1-2 - - TRBV21-1 CASGKGQGARGYTF TGTGCCAGCGGGAAGGGACAGGGGGCGCGAGGCTACACCTTC
13 TRBJ1-5 - once TRBV9 CASSESDYQPQHF TGTGCCAGCAGCGAGTCAGACTATCAGCCCCAGCATTTT
12 TRBJ1-2 - once TRBV5-8 CASSWRNYGYTF TGTGCCAGCAGCTGGAGGAACTATGGCTACACCTTC
15 TRBJ1-4 - - TRBV11-3 CASSLGQATNEKLFF TGTGCCAGCAGCTTAGGACAGGCAACTAATGAAAAACTGTTTTTT
19 TRBJ2-3 TRBD2 - TRBV20-1 CSASVTPGLAGSSADTQYF TGCAGTGCTAGTGTAACTCCAGGACTAGCGGGAAGCTCGGCAGATACGCAGTATTTT
14 TRBJ1-4 - - TRBV14 CASSQDGVQAKLFF TGTGCCAGCAGCCAAGACGGGGTCCAAGCAAAACTGTTTTTT
16 TRBJ2-3 - - TRBV9 CASSSITSVEPDTQYF TGTGCCAGCAGCTCTATAACGTCGGTGGAGCCTGATACGCAGTATTTT
15 TRBJ2-1 TRBD2 - TRBV5-1 CASSLVVAGTNEQFF TGCGCCAGCAGCTTGGTTGTAGCGGGGACTAATGAGCAGTTCTTC
21 TRBJ1-3 TRBD1 - TRBV4-3 CASSQVGTGTGVLGSGNTIYF TGCGCCAGCAGCCAAGTTGGGACCGGGACAGGGGTTTTAGGATCTGGAAACACCATATATTTT
13 TRBJ2-5 TRBD1 - TRBV19 CASSIIGGETQYF TGTGCCAGTAGTATCATAGGGGGCGAGACCCAGTACTTC
14 TRBJ1-2 - once TRBV27 CASSSQTGSVGYTF TGTGCCAGCAGTAGCCAGACAGGTAGTGTGGGCTACACCTTC
12 TRBJ1-2 TRBD1 - TRBV28 CASITGGKGYTF TGTGCCAGCATAACAGGGGGCAAAGGCTACACCTTC
13 TRBJ2-7 TRBD1 - TRBV11-2 CASRPGQGPEQYF TGTGCCAGCAGACCGGGACAGGGGCCCGAGCAGTACTTC
15 TRBJ2-3 - - TRBV11-2 CASSFPGLKTDTQYF TGTGCCAGCAGCTTCCCCGGGTTGAAGACAGATACGCAGTATTTT
15 TRBJ2-1 TRBD2 once TRBV6-4 CASSDSSGGANEQFF TGTGCCAGCAGTGACTCTAGCGGGGGGGCCAATGAGCAGTTCTTC
15 TRBJ1-3 - - TRBV7-9 CASSSRTVVGNTIYF TGTGCCAGCAGCTCAAGGACAGTGGTTGGAAACACCATATATTTT
16 TRBJ1-1 - - TRBV7-2 CASSLESSLLNTEAFF TGTGCCAGCAGCTTAGAAAGTTCTCTATTGAACACTGAAGCTTTCTTT
15 TRBJ1-1 TRBD1 - TRBV7-6 CASSSGGVGNTEAFF TGTGCCAGCAGCTCAGGGGGAGTCGGGAACACTGAAGCTTTCTTT
13 TRBJ2-2 - once TRBV5-1 CASSIALTGELFF TGCGCCAGCAGCATAGCCCTTACCGGGGAGCTGTTTTTT